A selection of T cell receptor beta chains follows, all from one sample in a study of blood T cell repertoires in COVID-19. Sequencing used immunoSEQ multiplex PCR; TCRdb keeps in-frame clones, though not all of them. The sample holds about 180,000 clones; around 87% are singletons and the top ten take roughly 2.6%. Sequencing used peripheral blood. Receptors originate from a man aged 35-49 years with active or convalescent COVID-19. Both conserved end residues are part of each CDR3. D genes are given only for firm matches. Clone size is stated in some rows and not others, as once, few, many or a class when expanded.

j_gene	abundance	d_gene	v_gene	CDR3nt	CDR3aa
TRBJ1-1	.	.	TRBV3-1/TRBV3-2	TGTGCCAGCAGCCAACAGGAGGCGGGGGCCACTGAAGCTTTCTTT	CASSQQEAGATEAFF
TRBJ1-4	.	.	TRBV6-5	TGTGCCAGCAGTTACGTTGCCGGGACTTTCGGTGAAAAACTGTTTTTT	CASSYVAGTFGEKLFF
TRBJ1-4	once	.	TRBV7-9	TGTGCCAGCAGTCCTTTCGGGGAAAAACTGTTTTTT	CASSPFGEKLFF
TRBJ2-7	.	TRBD1	TRBV14	TGTGCCAGCAGCCAATTCACTGGGACAGACAGCGAGCAGTACTTC	CASSQFTGTDSEQYF
TRBJ2-5	.	TRBD2	TRBV6-6	TGTGCCAGCACCATTAGCGGGCGGGAGACCCAGTACTTC	CASTISGRETQYF
TRBJ1-5	.	.	TRBV30	TGTGCCTACCGTAAGCCGGGGGGAGCCCAGCATTTT	CAYRKPGGAQHF
TRBJ1-2	.	.	TRBV6-7	TGTGCCAGCAGTTACGGGGGGGGAGGCTATGGCTACACCTTC	CASSYGGGGYGYTF
TRBJ1-5	.	.	TRBV19	TGTGCCAGTAGTATAGCGGGGATCCCTTATCAGCCCCAGCATTTT	CASSIAGIPYQPQHF
TRBJ2-1	.	TRBD1	TRBV7-9	TGTGCCAGCAGCCCCGGTAGGGACAGGGGCCCCAATGAGCAGTTCTTC	CASSPGRDRGPNEQFF
TRBJ2-1	.	TRBD2	TRBV2	TGTGCCAGCAGTTACCTAGCGGGGGGCAATGAGCAGTTCTTC	CASSYLAGGNEQFF
TRBJ1-2	once	TRBD1	TRBV2	TGTGCCAGCAGTGCGCGGAGGGGGCGATCCTATGGCTACACCTTC	CASSARRGRSYGYTF
TRBJ2-4	.	.	TRBV11-2	TGTGCCAGCCGACAGGGAGGTGACATTCAGTACTTC	CASRQGGDIQYF
TRBJ1-1	.	.	TRBV29-1	TGCAGCGTCGGACAGATCAACACTGAAGCTTTCTTT	CSVGQINTEAFF
TRBJ1-3	.	TRBD1	TRBV18	TGTGCCAGCTCATTCGCCCACAGGGGCCGAACTGGAAACACCATATATTTT	CASSFAHRGRTGNTIYF
TRBJ1-1	.	.	TRBV5-1	TGCGCCAGCAGGCGAGACAGTAACACTGAAGCTTTCTTT	CASRRDSNTEAFF
TRBJ2-5	.	.	TRBV3-1/TRBV3-2	TGTGCCAGCAGCCAAGATCGGAGGGCACGAGAGACCCAGTACTTC	CASSQDRRARETQYF
TRBJ2-3	.	TRBD2	TRBV7-9	TGTGCCAGCAGCTTTGTAAGCGGGGGGGTTCCTAGCACAGATACGCAGTATTTT	CASSFVSGGVPSTDTQYF
TRBJ1-1	.	.	TRBV5-4	TGTGCCAGCAGCTTGGCCGGAGGGAAGAACACTGAAGCTTTCTTT	CASSLAGGKNTEAFF
TRBJ1-4	.	TRBD1	TRBV7-9	TGTGCCAGCAGCCTTTCCTCGGGACAGAAGAATGAAAAACTGTTTTTT	CASSLSSGQKNEKLFF
TRBJ2-5	.	TRBD1	TRBV19	TGTGCCAGTAGTAAAGACAGGGGGCGGGAGACCCAGTACTTC	CASSKDRGRETQYF
TRBJ1-5	.	TRBD1	TRBV4-3	TGCGCCAGCAGCCAAGGCAGGGGGCTAGGTCAGCCCCAGCATTTT	CASSQGRGLGQPQHF
TRBJ1-3	.	TRBD1	TRBV28	TGTGCCAGCAGAACAGGGGGCGTATCTGGAAACACCATATATTTT	CASRTGGVSGNTIYF
TRBJ2-7	.	TRBD1	TRBV6-6	TGTGCCAGCAGTTACACGGGACAGGGTATCGACGAGCAGTACTTC	CASSYTGQGIDEQYF
TRBJ1-6	once	.	TRBV9	TGTGCCAGCAGCGTACTGACAGATAATTCACCCCTCCACTTT	CASSVLTDNSPLHF
TRBJ2-2	.	.	TRBV7-2	TGTGCCAGCAGCCTAGGGTTGAACAAAGCCGGGGAGCTGTTTTTT	CASSLGLNKAGELFF
TRBJ1-1	.	TRBD1	TRBV19	TGTGCCAGTAGTGGACAGGGCAGGTCGCGCGATGAAGCTTTCTTT	CASSGQGRSRDEAFF
TRBJ1-5	.	.	TRBV2	TGTGCCAGCAGTGAAACGAGGGCAGTTAGCAATCAGCCCCAGCATTTT	CASSETRAVSNQPQHF
TRBJ2-3	.	TRBD2	TRBV24-1	TGTGCCACCAGTGTTGGACTAGCGGGGGATGATACGCAGTATTTT	CATSVGLAGDDTQYF
TRBJ1-1	.	TRBD1	TRBV19	TGTGCCAGTAGCGCACCAGGGGGAGCGGACACTGAAGCTTTCTTT	CASSAPGGADTEAFF